This is a list of T cell receptor beta chains from one sample in a study of blood T cell repertoires in COVID-19. The assay was immunoSEQ multiplex PCR, and TCRdb's table has in-frame clones only and misses some. This table holds about 35,000 clones, about 86% found once. Sequenced sample: peripheral blood. These TCRs come from a woman in her seventies with active COVID-19. Each CDR3 is given with its conserved first and last residue. D genes are given only for firm matches. The listing skips clone size in some rows; elsewhere it reads once, few, many or a size class.

13,NA,TRBJ1-5,TRBV7-2,NA,CASSLMRDQPQHF,TGTGCCAGCAGCTTAATGCGGGATCAGCCCCAGCATTTT
12,NA,TRBJ2-1,TRBV9,NA,CASSVPGNEQFF,TGTGCCAGCAGCGTCCCGGGGAATGAGCAGTTCTTC
16,NA,TRBJ2-7,TRBV11-2,TRBD1,CASSLVQGRGPLEQYF,TGTGCCAGCAGCTTAGTACAAGGCAGGGGGCCCCTCGAGCAGTACTTC
18,once,TRBJ2-2,TRBV4-1,NA,CASSFGSRLLANTGELFF,TGCGCCAGCAGCTTCGGGTCCCGTCTACTCGCGAACACCGGGGAGCTGTTTTTT
15,NA,TRBJ1-5,TRBV14,TRBD1,CASSQGGTVNQPQHF,TGTGCCAGCAGCCAAGGGGGGACAGTCAATCAGCCCCAGCATTTT
12,NA,TRBJ2-7,TRBV11-3,NA,CASSLVHEEQYF,TGTGCCAGCAGCTTAGTTCATGAGGAGCAGTACTTC
14,NA,TRBJ2-1,TRBV6-4,TRBD1,CASSYGQGNNEQFF,TGTGCCAGCAGCTATGGACAGGGTAACAATGAGCAGTTCTTC
16,NA,TRBJ2-1,TRBV18,TRBD2,CASSPRAGGDYNEQFF,TGTGCCAGCTCACCACGAGCGGGGGGTGACTACAATGAGCAGTTCTTC
15,NA,TRBJ2-7,TRBV18,NA,CASSPPTGVSYEQYF,TGTGCCAGCTCACCACCGACGGGGGTCTCCTACGAGCAGTACTTC
14,NA,TRBJ2-7,TRBV9,NA,CASSVGTVSYEQYF,TGTGCCAGCAGCGTCGGGACTGTATCCTACGAGCAGTACTTC
15,NA,TRBJ2-7,TRBV11-3,TRBD1,CASSGQGPFANEQYF,TGTGCCAGCAGCGGACAGGGCCCATTCGCTAACGAGCAGTACTTC
15,NA,TRBJ2-1,TRBV19,NA,CASSIAQSSYNEQFF,TGTGCCAGTAGTATTGCACAGTCCTCCTACAATGAGCAGTTCTTC
16,NA,TRBJ1-6,TRBV2,TRBD1,CASSALGTGENSPLHF,TGTGCCAGCAGTGCTCTAGGGACAGGGGAGAATTCACCCCTCCACTTT
13,NA,TRBJ1-1,TRBV3-1/TRBV3-2,TRBD1,CASRDRGNTEAFF,TGTGCCAGCAGGGACAGGGGGAACACTGAAGCTTTCTTT
14,few,TRBJ2-7,TRBV11-3,TRBD1,CASSYETGIYEQYF,TGTGCCAGCAGCTATGAGACAGGGATCTACGAGCAGTACTTC
13,NA,TRBJ2-1,TRBV18,NA,CASSPAINNEQFF,TGTGCCAGCTCCCCAGCTATAAACAATGAGCAGTTCTTC
14,medium-sized,TRBJ2-7,TRBV15,TRBD1,CATSLRTGPYEQYF,TGTGCCACCAGCCTCCGGACAGGACCCTACGAGCAGTACTTC
14,NA,TRBJ2-3,TRBV9,NA,CASSVASNTDTQYF,TGTGCCAGCAGCGTAGCGAGCAACACAGATACGCAGTATTTT
15,NA,TRBJ2-6,TRBV25-1,TRBD1,CASTSGGSGANVLTF,TGTGCCAGCACTTCAGGGGGCTCTGGGGCCAACGTCCTGACTTTC
16,once,TRBJ2-3,TRBV30,TRBD2,CAWGREGGGAFYTQYF,TGTGCCTGGGGACGGGAAGGCGGGGGGGCTTTCTATACGCAGTATTTT
14,once,TRBJ2-7,TRBV5-5,NA,CASSKSRVSYEQYF,TGTGCCAGCAGCAAAAGCAGGGTCTCCTACGAGCAGTACTTC
16,NA,TRBJ2-5,TRBV5-1,TRBD2,CASRWAPLAGQETQYF,TGCGCCAGCAGGTGGGCGCCCCTAGCGGGGCAAGAGACCCAGTACTTC